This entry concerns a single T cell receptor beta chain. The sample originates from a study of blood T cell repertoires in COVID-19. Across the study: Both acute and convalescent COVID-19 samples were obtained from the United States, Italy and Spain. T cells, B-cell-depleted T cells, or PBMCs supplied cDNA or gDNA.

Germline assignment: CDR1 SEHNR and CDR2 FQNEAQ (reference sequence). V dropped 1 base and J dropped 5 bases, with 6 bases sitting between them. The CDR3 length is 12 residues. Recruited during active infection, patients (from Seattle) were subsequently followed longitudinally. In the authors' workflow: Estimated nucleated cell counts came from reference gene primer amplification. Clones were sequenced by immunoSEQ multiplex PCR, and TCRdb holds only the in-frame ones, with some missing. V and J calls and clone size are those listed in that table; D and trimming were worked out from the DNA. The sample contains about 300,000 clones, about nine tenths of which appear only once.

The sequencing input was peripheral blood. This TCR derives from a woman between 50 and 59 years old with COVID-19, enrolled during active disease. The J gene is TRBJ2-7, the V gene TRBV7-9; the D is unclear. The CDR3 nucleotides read TGTGCCAGCAGCTTAGACTTTCACGAGCAGTACTTC. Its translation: CASSLDFHEQYF.